This T cell receptor beta chain was captured by sequencing in a study of blood T cell repertoires in COVID-19. Study context: Sources were T cells, B-cell-depleted T cells, or PBMCs; the material itself was cDNA or gDNA.

The V end lost 6 bases, the J end lost 13 bases, and 13 bases lay between the germline ends. Germline V gives CDR1 SGHTA, CDR2 FQGNSA. This CDR3 contains 12 residues. Source study methods: Amplified reference gene primers provided the basis for estimating nucleated cell counts. Assay used: immunoSEQ multiplex PCR; TCRdb lists only in-frame clones, some missing. The V and J calls and clone size come from that table; D and trimming were worked out from the DNA. The sample records over 200,000 clones, around 90% being singletons. The specimen was peripheral blood. The sequence derives from a young woman who had recovered from COVID-19. The chain is built from TRBV7-2 and TRBJ1-6; D possibly corresponds to TRBD1 (6 bases). For the CDR3, the DNA is TGTGCCAGCAGAGTACAGGGCTCCCCCCTCCACTTT. It encodes CASRVQGSPLHF. Together with reference TRBV7-2 and TRBJ1-6, the CDR3 gives the full variable domain: GAGVSQSPSNKVTEKGKDVELRCDPISGHTALYWYRQSLGQGLEFLIYFQGNSAPDKSGLPSDRFSAERTGGSVSTLTIQRTQQEDSAVYLCASRVQGSPLHFGNGTRLTVT.